The 28 T cell receptor beta chains presented below share a single source sample, sequenced in a study of human T cells and chemical hapten exposure. Time point denoted: patch test 1, 2 weeks after DPC sensitization. Treatment defined: therapeutic diphenylcyclopropenone sensitization with weekly scalp DPC. Before extraction, the whole blood was not fractionated, and total RNA was taken from it. TCRdb reprocessed the RACE reads with MiXCR, giving one entry per CDR3 protein. The sample has over 35,000 distinct CDR3 sequences; over 3.5% are singletons. Specimen: whole blood, collected in connection with sensitization to the hapten diphenylcyclopropenone (DPC). These TCRs come from a man over 45 with alopecia areata. Some clones in this sample may be carry-over from other donors' samples.

This clonotype has only a few counts. The V and J genes are TRBV28 and TRBJ1-2, with a tentative D call TRBD1 (6 bases). CDR3 length: 14 amino acids. Germline CDR1 is MDHEN and CDR2 is SYDVKM. The V end was cut by 5 bases, the J end by 3 bases, with 13 bases between. The CDR3 DNA reads TGTGCCAGCAGTGCCCTGACAGGATACTATGGCTACACCTTC. Its protein product is CASSALTGYYGYTF.

Ten or more counts support this clonotype. The V and J genes are TRBV29-1 and TRBJ1-1; 8 bases match TRBD1. Germline-derived CDR1 and CDR2 are SQVTM and ANQGSEA. J was trimmed by 1 base and V by 6 bases; bases with no gene match: 16. The CDR3 runs 17 residues. DNA of the CDR3: TGCAGCGTATCCCCGCCCCGGGACAGGCCTTCGAACACTGAAGCTTTCTTT. Translated: CSVSPPRDRPSNTEAFF. The full variable domain, completed using reference TRBV29-1 and TRBJ1-1, is SAVISQKPSRDICQRGTSLTIQCQVDSQVTMMFWYRQQPGQSLTLIATANQGSEATYESGFVIDKFPISRPNLTFSTLTVSNMSPEDSSIYLCSVSPPRDRPSNTEAFFGQGTRLTVV.

The V call is TRBV30, the J call TRBJ2-1; D possibly corresponds to TRBD2 (6 bases). The CDR3 runs 13 residues. Trimming cost V 1 base and J 6 bases, with 10 bases left between them. Germline values: CDR1 GTSNPN, CDR2 SVGIG (reference sequence). The CDR3 loop reads CAWSAGLPNEQFF. The CDR3 coding sequence is TGTGCCTGGAGTGCGGGACTTCCCAATGAGCAGTTCTTC.

This clonotype came up many times. The chain is built from TRBV18 and TRBJ2-5; no firm D call. The CDR3 covers 14 residues. V was cut by 6 bases and J by 0 bases, with 11 bases left in between. Per germline, CDR1 KGHSH and CDR2 LQKENI. CDR3 amino acids: CASSLTEYQETQYF. CDR3 DNA sequence: TGTGCCAGCTCGTTGACGGAGTACCAAGAGACCCAGTACTTC.

In regard to this clonotype: With a much larger clone just one base away, this may be a read error. The J gene is TRBJ1-5, the V gene TRBV10-1, with TRBD1 identical over 7 bases. The CDR3 extends over 13 amino acids. Germline loops: CDR1 WNHNN, CDR2 SYGVQD (reference sequence). CDR3 protein: CASSNTGDQPKHF. The CDR3 bases are TGCGCCAGCAGTAACACAGGGGATCAGCCCAAGCATTTT.

This clonotype appeared many times. One end of the junction does not line up with germline, which may come from a read error. This chain uses TRBV5-1 with TRBJ2-3, with D uncertain. The V gene's germline CDR1 is SGHRS and CDR2 YFSETQ. CDR3 size: 15 residues. This CDR3 reads CASRLGEHSTDTQYF. CDR3 nucleotides: TGCGCCAGCAGGTTGGGTGAACATAGCACAGATACGCAGTATTTT. The full variable domain, completed using reference TRBV5-1 and TRBJ2-3, is KAGVTQTPRYLIKTRGQQVTLSCSPISGHRSVSWYQQTPGQGLQFLFEYFSETQRNKGNFPGRFSGRQFSNSRSEMNVSTLELGDSALYLCASRLGEHSTDTQYFGPGTRLTVL.

There are many counts of this clonotype. The chain is built from TRBV30 and TRBJ1-6; D unclear. The CDR3 is 17 amino acids. Germline V CDR1 and CDR2: GTSNPN, SVGIG (reference sequence). Trimming cost V 4 bases and J 0 bases, with 16 bases left between them. The CDR3 DNA reads as TGTGCCTGGATGTCATCCGGTACGAGCTCCTATAATTCACCCCTCCACTTT. This sequence encodes CAWMSSGTSSYNSPLHF.

This clonotype was detected many times. For the CDR3, the DNA is TGTGCCAGCTCACCAACGGCGGGAGGTAACACCGGGGAGCTGTTTTTT. It codes for CASSPTAGGNTGELFF. The chain employs TRBV18 and TRBJ2-2; 8 bases match TRBD2. V dropped 2 bases and J dropped 2; count of bases not matched to a gene: 4. CDR3 length: 16 amino acids. Germline values: CDR1 KGHSH, CDR2 LQKENI.

This clonotype was recorded at least ten times. The CDR3 DNA follows: TGCAGTGCTAGAGCCTCCCAGGAGTCGTACTATGGCTACACCTTC. Amino acid sequence: CSARASQESYYGYTF. The chain recombines TRBV20-1 with TRBJ1-2; D ambiguous. With 1 base removed from V and 3 bases from J, the gap between germline ends came to 15 bases. This CDR3 region has 15 residues. Germline values: CDR1 DFQATT, CDR2 SNEGSKA (reference sequence).

This clonotype was counted many times. The rearrangement joins TRBV5-1 to TRBJ2-3; TRBD2 matches at 12 bases. CDR3 length: 16 residues. V dropped 2 bases and J dropped 5; count of bases not matched to a gene: 6. Germline lookup yields CDR1 SGHRS and CDR2 YFSETQ. For the CDR3, the DNA is TGCGCCAGCAGCTTAGCGGAGACTAGCGGGAGAGATACGCAGTATTTT. As protein: CASSLAETSGRDTQYF.

The table lists this clonotype with many counts. This sequence joins TRBV29-1 and TRBJ1-4; D gene ambiguous. Between the trimmed V and J ends, which lost 4 bases and 8 bases, there was a span of 8 bases. Per the germline V gene, CDR1 is SQVTM and CDR2 is ANQGSEA. The CDR3 spans 11 residues. CDR3 coding DNA: TGCAGCGTTGGGGATCCCGAAAAACTGTTTTTT. Its translation: CSVGDPEKLFF. Combining the CDR3 with reference TRBV29-1 and TRBJ1-4 gives the whole variable domain SAVISQKPSRDICQRGTSLTIQCQVDSQVTMMFWYRQQPGQSLTLIATANQGSEATYESGFVIDKFPISRPNLTFSTLTVSNMSPEDSSIYLCSVGDPEKLFFGSGTQLSVL.

This clonotype was seen a few times. V gene TRBV19 combines with J gene TRBJ1-5; D remains unclear. Trimming shortened V by 2 bases and J by 0 bases, and 8 bases separated the two germline ends. The CDR3 runs to 15 residues. Germline assignment: CDR1 LNHDA and CDR2 SQIVND (reference sequence). The CDR3 DNA follows: TGTGCCAGTAGTATACGGCAGATTAGCAATCAGCCCCAGCATTTT. Translating gives CASSIRQISNQPQHF. Full variable domain (remainder filled in from reference TRBV19 and TRBJ1-5): DGGITQSPKYLFRKEGQNVTLSCEQNLNHDAMYWYRQDPGQGLRLIYYSQIVNDFQKGDIAEGYSVSREKKESFPLTVTSAQKNPTAFYLCASSIRQISNQPQHFGDGTRLSIL.

Many counts were recorded for this clonotype. V usage is TRBV5-1 and J usage is TRBJ2-7; D is undetermined. V was shortened by 4 bases and J by 2 bases, with 10 bases between the two germline ends. Germline CDR1 is SGHRS and CDR2 is YFSETQ. The CDR3 is 13 residues long. Here the CDR3 reads CASSPDVTYEQYF. CDR3 nucleotide sequence: TGCGCCAGCAGCCCGGACGTGACCTACGAGCAGTACTTC.

The table lists this clonotype with many counts. The rearrangement joins TRBV27 to TRBJ2-1; D possibly uses TRBD1 or TRBD2 (5 bases each). Trimming stripped 6 bases from V and 0 bases from J, with 12 bases between. CDR1 and CDR2 from the germline V gene are MNHEY and SMNVEV (reference sequence). The CDR3 has 15 residues. The DNA of the CDR3 is TGTGCCAGCAGGACCGGGACCGCCTCCTACAATGAGCAGTTCTTC. Translation: CASRTGTASYNEQFF.

The chain couples TRBV15 to TRBJ1-5; D possibly corresponds to TRBD1 (5 bases). V was cut by 1 base and J by 6 bases, with 13 bases left in between. Germline V gene sequence: CDR1 LNHNV, CDR2 YYDKDF (reference sequence). The CDR3 is 15 amino acids. CDR3 nucleotides: TGTGCCACCAGCAGAGCATCAGGGAGGCCTCAGCCCCAGCATTTT. This gives the protein CATSRASGRPQPQHF.

This clonotype was detected ten times or more. The J gene is TRBJ2-3, the V gene TRBV3-1; 10 bases fit TRBD2. The CDR3 totals 16 residues. Per germline, CDR1 LGHDT and CDR2 YNNKEL (reference sequence). V gave up 6 bases and J gave up 2 bases; unmatched junction bases: 8. As DNA, the CDR3 is TGTGCCAGCAGTTTGGGACTAGCGTTCCCCACAGATACGCAGTATTTT. Protein: CASSLGLAFPTDTQYF.

This clonotype was counted ten times or more. This chain connects TRBV29-1 to TRBJ1-1; 8 bases are shared with TRBD1. From germline, CDR1 is SQVTM and CDR2 ANQGSEA. V lost 4 bases, J lost 4 bases, and 11 bases stayed unmatched. The CDR3 runs to 15 residues. The CDR3 is CSVVRSGGAGTEAFF. CDR3 nucleotides: TGCAGCGTTGTACGGTCAGGGGGCGCGGGCACTGAAGCTTTCTTT.

This clonotype was observed many times. CDR3 DNA: TGTGCCAGCAGCACCGGGGCCCGCGTTGATACGCAGTATTTT. Protein sequence: CASSTGARVDTQYF. The rearrangement uses TRBV7-9 and TRBJ2-3; either TRBD1 or TRBD2 may fit D (5 bases each). The germline gives CDR1 SEHNR, CDR2 FQNEAQ (reference sequence). This CDR3 spans 14 amino acids. The V and J ends lost 5 bases and 6 bases respectively, with 15 bases between them.

This clonotype was seen many times. As DNA, the CDR3 is TGCAGCGTCTTGACAGGAACCTACAATGAGCAGTTCTTC. As protein: CSVLTGTYNEQFF. V is TRBV29-1 and J is TRBJ2-1; tentatively, D is TRBD1 (6 bases). With 6 bases removed from V and 2 bases from J, the gap between germline ends came to 11 bases. CDR1 is SQVTM, CDR2 ANQGSEA, per germline. CDR3 length: 13 amino acids.

This clonotype has at least ten counts. The chain combines TRBV20-1 with TRBJ1-5, with 10 bases lining up with TRBD1. Germline V lookup: CDR1 DFQATT, CDR2 SNEGSKA (reference sequence). The CDR3 covers 16 residues. With V trimmed by 3 bases and J by 3 bases, 8 bases remained unmatched. CDR3 nucleotides: TGCAGTGCTAGTGCCTGGGACAGGGGCAACAATCAGCCCCAGCATTTT. It encodes CSASAWDRGNNQPQHF.

V is TRBV5-1 and J is TRBJ1-2, with D maybe TRBD1 (6 bases). Trimming stripped 4 bases from V and 4 bases from J, with 20 bases between. Germline CDR1 reads SGHRS; CDR2 reads YFSETQ. CDR3 length: 16 residues. The CDR3 DNA reads TGCGCCAGCAGCCCTCAGAAAGCCGACAGGATCTATGGCTACACCTTC. Translation: CASSPQKADRIYGYTF.

This clonotype showed up many times. CDR3 sequence reads: CASSGGLAQETQYF. The CDR3 coding sequence is TGTGCCAGCAGCGGGGGACTAGCGCAAGAGACCCAGTACTTC. This chain joins TRBV9 and TRBJ2-5; 10 bases match TRBD2. There are 14 residues in the CDR3. The germline V gene encodes CDR1 SGDLS and CDR2 YYNGEE. V shed 3 bases and J 2 bases; nucleotides not matched to a gene: 1.

This clonotype has more than one count but fewer than ten. The chain has TRBV5-4 and TRBJ2-5; 8 bases are a match to TRBD2. CDR1 and CDR2 (germline): SGHNT, YYREEE (reference sequence). V gave up 4 bases and J gave up 5 bases; unmatched junction bases: 7. CDR3 length equals 14 residues. The CDR3 nucleotides read TGTGCCAGCAGCCCGGGACTAGTTGAGGAGACCCAGTACTTC. Its translation: CASSPGLVEETQYF.

The rearrangement uses TRBV7-2 and TRBJ2-7; 10 nucleotides match TRBD1. The CDR3 length is 14 residues. CDR1 is SGHTA, CDR2 FQGNSA, per germline. Unmatched junction bases numbered 11, after V lost 7 bases and J lost 8 bases. The CDR3 DNA reads TGTGCCAGCACCATTCGACAGGGGGCTAATCAGCAGTACTTC. Amino acids: CASTIRQGANQQYF.

This clonotype showed up many times. The genes are TRBV30 and TRBJ1-6, with D unresolved. Germline CDR1 and CDR2: GTSNPN and SVGIG (reference sequence). V dropped 4 bases and J dropped 0 bases, with 7 bases sitting between them. The CDR3 has 14 residues. The CDR3 DNA reads TGTGCCTGGATTCGGAGCTCCTATAATTCACCCCTCCACTTT. Amino acids: CAWIRSSYNSPLHF.

The chain uses TRBV6-4 and TRBJ2-3, with D maybe TRBD2 (6 bases). The CDR3 has 17 residues. From germline, CDR1 is MRHNA and CDR2 SNTAGT. The V end lost 3 bases, the J end lost 2 bases, and 18 bases lay between the germline ends. The CDR3 region is CASSDEPGSGYTDTQYF. CDR3 nucleotide sequence: TGTGCCAGCAGTGATGAACCCGGTAGCGGCTACACAGATACGCAGTATTTT.

Only a few counts were recorded for this clonotype. The chain uses TRBV28 and TRBJ1-6; D remains ambiguous. The CDR3 loop spans 12 amino acids. Germline CDR1 MDHEN, CDR2 SYDVKM. V shed 6 bases and J shed 3 bases, with 3 bases lying between them. CDR3 region: CASRHYNSPLHF. The CDR3 DNA reads TGTGCCAGCAGACACTATAATTCACCCCTCCACTTT.

This clonotype was found many times. V usage is TRBV29-1 and J usage is TRBJ1-1; D is ambiguous. This CDR3 has 14 amino acids. The germline gives CDR1 SQVTM, CDR2 ANQGSEA. The ends were cut back, 3 bases at V and 1 base at J, with 12 bases in the middle. The CDR3 region is CSVDITGSNTEAFF. The CDR3 DNA reads as TGCAGCGTTGATATTACGGGCTCGAACACTGAAGCTTTCTTT.